The following is a TCR beta chain sequence with its context. CDR3 length: 16 amino acids. The germline gives CDR1 SGHRS, CDR2 YFSETQ. J lost 2 bases, V lost 2 bases, and 5 bases had no gene match. The entry originates in a study of shared T cell receptors in the human thymus. Method: immunoSEQ multiplex PCR; TCRdb's copy keeps in-frame clones and lacks some. The sample yields some 700,000 clones, 80% to 90% seen once. These same data were also listed under a study on human thymus T cells. From that report: Each of the donors was a healthy Finnish infant who was undergoing open corrective cardiac surgery for congenital heart defects. Resections were taken during corrective heart surgery, and the thymus tissue came from these. Apparent skewing of V and J gene usage characterized both thymic and blood repertoires. Thymic repertoires of unrelated individuals were reported in related research to overlap highly.

The J gene is TRBJ2-3, the V gene TRBV5-1, with 10 nucleotides matching TRBD1. The sample taken for sequencing was thymocytes. The receptor comes from a girl in the first two years of life with a congenital heart defect. The CDR3 bases are TGCGCCAGCAGCTTCCGGACAGGGGGTCCCACAGATACGCAGTATTTT. It codes for CASSFRTGGPTDTQYF. The full variable domain, rest sourced from reference TRBV5-1 and TRBJ2-3, is KAGVTQTPRYLIKTRGQQVTLSCSPISGHRSVSWYQQTPGQGLQFLFEYFSETQRNKGNFPGRFSGRQFSNSRSEMNVSTLELGDSALYLCASSFRTGGPTDTQYFGPGTRLTVL.